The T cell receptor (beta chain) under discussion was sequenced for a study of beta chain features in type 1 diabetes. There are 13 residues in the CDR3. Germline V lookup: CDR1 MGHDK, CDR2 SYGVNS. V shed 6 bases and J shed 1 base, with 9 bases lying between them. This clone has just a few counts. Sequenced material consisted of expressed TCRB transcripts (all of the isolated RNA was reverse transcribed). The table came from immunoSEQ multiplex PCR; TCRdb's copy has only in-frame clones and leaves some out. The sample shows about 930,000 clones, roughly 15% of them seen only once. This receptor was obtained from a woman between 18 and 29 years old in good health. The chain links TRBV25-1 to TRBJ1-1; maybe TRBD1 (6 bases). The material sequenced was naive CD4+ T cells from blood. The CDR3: CASRPTGNTEAFF. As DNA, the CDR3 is TGTGCCAGCAGACCGACAGGGAACACTGAAGCTTTCTTT. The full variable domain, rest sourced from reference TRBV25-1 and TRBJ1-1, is EADIYQTPRYLVIGTGKKITLECSQTMGHDKMYWYQQDPGMELHLIHYSYGVNSTEKGDLSSESTVSRIRTEHFPLTLESARPSHTSQYLCASRPTGNTEAFFGQGTRLTVV.